The following is a T cell receptor beta chain sequence with its context. Its antigen is currently unknown. The record originates from a study of CD8+ T cells in alopecia areata. The study's findings and limits: Many expanded lesional clones persisted during tofacitinib (in both scalp and blood). Scalp clonality and expanded CD8+ clones among the top 100 fell significantly with tofacitinib. Greater clonality was observed in lesional scalp samples, especially alopecia totalis/universalis, versus normal scalp.

The authors extracted RNA and reverse transcribed it into cDNA as the sequencing template. The data were produced by immunoSEQ multiplex PCR, yet TCRdb's version contains in-frame clones alone and is incomplete. Of over 250,000 clones listed, 60% are singletons. Germline lookup yields CDR1 SGHVS and CDR2 FNYEAQ. The V segment lost 6 bases and the J segment 3 bases; nucleotides outside the gene matches: 7. This CDR3 contains 15 residues. Treatment denoted: oral pan-JAK inhibitor, 5-10 mg twice daily. Both peripheral blood and punch biopsies of lesional scalp skin were obtained from patients who had alopecia areata.

The TCR originated in a human donor with alopecia areata. The specimen comprised CD4+ T cells sorted from blood, sampled at roughly week 52, from a patient treated with tofacitinib. The V call is TRBV7-6, the J call TRBJ2-2, with 7 bases that match TRBD1. The CDR3 coding sequence is TGTGCCAGCAGATACAGACAGGGAGACACCGGGGAGCTGTTTTTT. Its protein is CASRYRQGDTGELFF. The whole variable domain, remainder taken from reference TRBV7-6 and TRBJ2-2, is GAGVSQSPRYKVTKRGQDVALRCDPISGHVSLYWYRQALGQGPEFLTYFNYEAQQDKSGLPNDRFSAERPEGSISTLTIQRTEQRDSAMYRCASRYRQGDTGELFFGEGSRLTVL.